This T cell receptor beta chain comes out of a study of T cells in localized non-small cell lung cancer. Details on this clone: Its cognate antigen is unknown.

Trimming removed 6 bases at V and 6 bases at J, with 14 bases between. The V gene's germline CDR1 is MDHEN and CDR2 SYDVKM. This CDR3 has 13 amino acids. Findings and caveats of the study: Adjacent uninvolved lung had the highest clonality, suggesting focused antigen responses. Only one tumor region went through sequencing, so heterogeneity may still be there. For the top 100 tumor clones, a median around 61 also appeared in adjacent lung. Greater T cell density in blood accompanied longer overall survival.

Using immunoSEQ multiplex PCR, the repertoire was profiled, and TCRdb retains in-frame clones only, with some absent. Among around 140,000 clones listed, roughly 90% were seen once. The genes are TRBV28 and TRBJ1-2, with a tentative D call TRBD1 (5 bases). Sequences were derived from peripheral blood, sampled before any cancer treatment. The sequence was obtained from a female donor over 55 with stage I lung adenocarcinoma. The CDR3 region is CASSPGRVDGYTF. CDR3 DNA sequence: TGTGCCAGCAGCCCCGGCAGGGTGGATGGCTACACCTTC.